The 21 T cell receptor beta chains below all came from one sample that was sequenced in a study of cytomegalovirus exposure and HLA in healthy donors. 60 Vbeta and 13 Jbeta primers were used in PCR. Sequencing was performed with immunoSEQ multiplex PCR; in TCRdb, only in-frame clones are kept and a portion is missing. The sample holds roughly 100,000 clones. Sequenced: PBMCs. The receptors were gathered from a man aged 50 to 59 in good health and CMV-seropositive.

The rearrangement uses TRBV6-5 and TRBJ1-1; maybe TRBD1 (6 bases). With 0 bases removed from V and 9 bases from J, the gap between germline ends came to 17 bases. The CDR3 totals 15 residues. CDR1 and CDR2 (germline): MNHEY, SVGAGI. For the CDR3, the DNA is TGTGCCAGCAGTTACTCGGGACAAAGGTGGTCCCAAGCTTTCTTT. Protein product: CASSYSGQRWSQAFF.

The J gene is TRBJ2-1, the V gene TRBV7-6, with a possible D match to TRBD1 (5 bases). This CDR3 has 15 residues. Looked up from germline, CDR1 is SGHVS and CDR2 is FNYEAQ. V shed 0 bases and J shed 4 bases, with 10 bases lying between them. CDR3 protein: CASSLAGATYNEQFF. DNA for the CDR3: TGTGCCAGCAGCTTAGCAGGGGCTACTTACAATGAGCAGTTCTTC.

V is TRBV4-2 and J is TRBJ2-7, with TRBD1 identical over 10 bases. Looked up from germline, CDR1 is LGHNA and CDR2 is YNFKEQ. The CDR3 extends over 17 amino acids. Trimming took 0 bases from V and 2 from J; bases not matched to a gene: 7. This CDR3 reads CASSQDSVGQGTYEQYF. The DNA of the CDR3 is TGTGCCAGCAGCCAAGACAGCGTGGGACAGGGGACCTACGAGCAGTACTTC.

V gene TRBV19 combines with J gene TRBJ1-2; D is unresolved. Trimming removed 5 bases from V and 1 base from J, with 11 bases in between. The CDR3 loop spans 14 amino acids. Germline-derived CDR1 and CDR2 are LNHDA and SQIVND (reference sequence). In DNA form, the CDR3 reads TGTGCCAGTAGTCCAGGCGGAGGTAACTATGGCTACACCTTC. Protein product: CASSPGGGNYGYTF.

The V gene is TRBV4-3, the J gene TRBJ1-1; D is unresolved. This CDR3 region has 12 residues. Germline V gives CDR1 LGHNA, CDR2 YSLEER. V lost 3 bases and J 8 bases, leaving 10 bases between the germline ends. CDR3 DNA: TGCGCCAGCAGCCATGGAGGACTAGAAGCTTTCTTT. Protein product: CASSHGGLEAFF.

The V gene is TRBV30, the J gene TRBJ2-1, with 7 bases that match TRBD2. Germline CDR1 and CDR2: GTSNPN and SVGIG (reference sequence). V lost 7 bases, J lost 6 bases, and 15 bases stayed unmatched. The CDR3 has 15 residues. The CDR3 sequence is CASGPPSGEPNEQFF. In DNA, the CDR3 is TGTGCCTCTGGACCCCCCAGCGGGGAGCCCAATGAGCAGTTCTTC.

The chain uses TRBV4-2 and TRBJ1-2, with a possible D match to TRBD1 (6 bases). CDR3 length equals 16 residues. The germline V gene encodes CDR1 LGHNA and CDR2 YNFKEQ. Trimming removed 0 bases at V and 4 bases at J, with 15 bases between. The CDR3 region is CASSQDLGGASYGYTF. CDR3 coding DNA: TGTGCCAGCAGCCAAGATTTGGGGGGGGCCAGCTATGGCTACACCTTC.

The rearrangement links TRBV19 to TRBJ2-7; the D gene is possibly TRBD2 (6 bases). V shed 1 base and J shed 3 bases, with 10 bases lying between them. Per germline, CDR1 LNHDA and CDR2 SQIVND (reference sequence). The CDR3 consists of 14 residues. CDR3 residues: CASSIVYGSYEQYV. The CDR3 nucleotides read TGTGCCAGTAGTATAGTGTACGGGAGCTACGAGCAGTACGTC.

The V gene is TRBV30, the J gene TRBJ1-4, with TRBD1 identical over 8 bases. Germline loops: CDR1 GTSNPN, CDR2 SVGIG (reference sequence). This CDR3 has 14 amino acids. With 1 base clipped from V and 8 bases from J, the junction kept 6 bases outside the gene matches. CDR3 DNA sequence: TGTGCCTGGAGTGGGACAGGGTGGGGAGAAAAACTGTTTTTT. Translation gives CAWSGTGWGEKLFF.

The J gene is TRBJ2-1, the V gene TRBV18, with TRBD2 as a possible D gene (5 bases). CDR1 and CDR2 (germline): KGHSH, LQKENI. The CDR3 has 17 residues. Deletions cut 0 bases from V and 4 bases from J, with 16 bases between. The CDR3 sequence: CASSPPAGPRQYNEQFF. CDR3 DNA sequence: TGTGCCAGCTCACCACCCGCGGGCCCGCGTCAATACAATGAGCAGTTCTTC.

This chain links TRBV4-3 with TRBJ2-7; unclear D gene. The V gene lost 4 bases and the J gene lost 0 bases, with 7 bases spanning the gap. The CDR3 runs to 13 residues. Germline V gene data show CDR1 as LGHNA and CDR2 as YSLEER. This chain's CDR3 is CASSLGASYEQYF. In nucleotides, the CDR3 is TGCGCCAGCAGCCTCGGAGCCTCCTACGAGCAGTACTTC.

The rearrangement joins TRBV9 to TRBJ2-7; TRBD2 might be the D (5 bases). V shed 3 bases and J shed 0 bases, with 7 bases lying between them. Germline V lookup: CDR1 SGDLS, CDR2 YYNGEE. CDR3 size: 13 residues. The CDR3 DNA reads TGTGCCAGCAGCGCGGGGATCTCCTACGAGCAGTACTTC. Its protein is CASSAGISYEQYF.

Remarks on this clone: An end of the junction does not agree with germline; a read error may underlie this. The chain recombines TRBV7-7 with TRBJ2-7; a possible D gene is TRBD1 (6 bases). The CDR3 contains 14 residues. Germline lookup yields CDR1 SSHAT and CDR2 FNYEAQ (reference sequence). CDR3 sequence (DNA): TGTGCTAGCAGCCCAGGGGATACCCCCTACGAGCAGTACTTC. Translation gives CASSPGDTPYEQYF. The whole variable domain, filled in from reference TRBV7-7 and TRBJ2-7, reads GAGVSQSPRYKVTKRGQDVTLRCDPISSHATLYWYQQALGQGPEFLTYFNYEAQPDKSGLPSDRFSAERPEGSISTLTIQRTEQRDSAMYRCASSPGDTPYEQYFGPGTRLTVT.

The rearrangement links TRBV4-3 to TRBJ2-3; D is unclear. Germline values: CDR1 LGHNA, CDR2 YSLEER. CDR3 size: 14 residues. The V end lost 3 bases, the J end lost 0 bases, and 7 bases lay between the germline ends. DNA for the CDR3: TGCGCCAGCAGCCATCCCGGGAGCACAGATACGCAGTATTTT. Protein product: CASSHPGSTDTQYF.

The rearrangement links TRBV28 to TRBJ2-1; 8 bases match TRBD2. The germline V gene encodes CDR1 MDHEN and CDR2 SYDVKM. CDR3 size: 16 residues. V was pared by 2 bases and J by 4 bases, with 7 bases of the junction left unmatched. The CDR3 spells CASSLPSLAEYNEQFF. The CDR3 DNA is TGTGCCAGCAGTTTACCATCACTAGCGGAGTACAATGAGCAGTTCTTC.

This rearrangement joins TRBV4-2 to TRBJ1-5; no definite D call. Trimming shortened V by 4 bases and J by 2 bases, and 15 bases separated the two germline ends. CDR3 length: 16 amino acids. Germline CDR1 LGHNA, CDR2 YNFKEQ. CDR3 sequence reads: CASSPEGFLRNQPQHF. CDR3 coding DNA: TGTGCCAGCAGCCCAGAGGGCTTTTTGCGCAATCAGCCCCAGCATTTT.

This sequence joins TRBV28 and TRBJ1-2, with TRBD1 matching 8 bases. J was trimmed by 6 bases and V by 5 bases; bases with no gene match: 17. The CDR3 contains 17 residues. Germline CDR1 is MDHEN and CDR2 is SYDVKM. Here the CDR3 DNA reads TGTGCCAGCAGTCCACAAATCCCGACAGGGGCTGCGGATGGCTACACCTTC. As protein: CASSPQIPTGAADGYTF.

The V and J genes are TRBV19 and TRBJ1-6; 8 bases align to TRBD1. Germline V CDR1 and CDR2: LNHDA, SQIVND (reference sequence). V was pared by 0 bases and J by 7 bases, with 8 bases of the junction left unmatched. The CDR3 has 17 residues. The CDR3 sequence: CASSIDPRRTGNSPLHF. For the CDR3, the DNA is TGTGCCAGTAGTATAGACCCTCGGAGGACAGGGAATTCACCCCTCCACTTT.

The genes are TRBV18 and TRBJ2-5; possibly TRBD1 for D (6 bases). This CDR3 is 14 amino acids long. The V gene's germline CDR1 is KGHSH and CDR2 LQKENI. V gave up 6 bases and J gave up 2 bases, with 13 bases separating them. CDR3 bases: TGTGCCAGCTCGCCGCAAGGACAGCAAGAGACCCAGTACTTC. Amino acid sequence: CASSPQGQQETQYF.

The V gene is TRBV4-2, the J gene TRBJ2-1; 12 bases agree with TRBD2. The CDR3 extends over 16 amino acids. The junction had 9 bases not matched to a gene; V was cut back by 4 bases and J by 8 bases. Germline CDR1 and CDR2: LGHNA and YNFKEQ. CDR3 sequence reads: CASSRSTSGRRDEQFF. In DNA form, the CDR3 reads TGTGCCAGCAGCCGCTCGACTAGCGGGAGACGAGATGAGCAGTTCTTC.

Comment on this clone: The same CDR3 can be traced to other DNA sequences in this sample. The chain recombines TRBV18 with TRBJ1-2; TRBD1 might be the D (5 bases). The germline gives CDR1 KGHSH, CDR2 LQKENI. This CDR3 has 14 amino acids. V was trimmed by 6 bases and J by 8 bases, leaving 19 bases between them. Here the CDR3 reads CASSLGGAGYGYTF. CDR3 in DNA: TGTGCCAGCTCCCTCGGCGGGGCCGGCTACGGCTACACCTTC. The whole variable domain, filled in from reference TRBV18 and TRBJ1-2, reads NAGVMQNPRHLVRRRGQEARLRCSPMKGHSHVYWYRQLPEEGLKFMVYLQKENIIDESGMPKERFSAEFPKEGPSILRIQQVVRGDSAAYFCASSLGGAGYGYTFGSGTRLTVV.